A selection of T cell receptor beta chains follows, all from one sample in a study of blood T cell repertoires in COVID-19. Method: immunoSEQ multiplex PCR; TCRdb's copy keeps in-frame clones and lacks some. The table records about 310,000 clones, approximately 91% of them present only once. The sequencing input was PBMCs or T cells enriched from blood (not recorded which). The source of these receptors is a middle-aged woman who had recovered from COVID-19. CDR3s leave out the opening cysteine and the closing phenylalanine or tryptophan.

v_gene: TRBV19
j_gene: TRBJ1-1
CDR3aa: ASNYGLRAF

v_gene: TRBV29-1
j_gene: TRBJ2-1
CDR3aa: SVGSTRNEQF

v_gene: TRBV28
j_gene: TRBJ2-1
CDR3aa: ASSPDIPSYNEQF

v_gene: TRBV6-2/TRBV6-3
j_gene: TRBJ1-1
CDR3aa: ASSGTGVTEAF

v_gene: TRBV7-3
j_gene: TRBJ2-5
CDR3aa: ASSPGQSLRQETQY

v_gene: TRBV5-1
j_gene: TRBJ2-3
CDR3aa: ASSLVFGDTQY

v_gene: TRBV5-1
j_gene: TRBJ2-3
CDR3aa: ASSLRRITDTQY

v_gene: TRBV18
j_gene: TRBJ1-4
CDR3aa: ASSPGVHEKLF

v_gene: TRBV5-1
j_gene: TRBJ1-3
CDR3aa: ASSLDRANRNTIY

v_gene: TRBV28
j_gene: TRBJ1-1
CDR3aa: ASSFSVNTEAF

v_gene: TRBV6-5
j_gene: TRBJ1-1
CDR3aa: ASREDSVNTEAF

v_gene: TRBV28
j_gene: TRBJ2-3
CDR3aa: ASSLPGDTDTQY

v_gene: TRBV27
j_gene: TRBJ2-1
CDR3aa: ASSWASGGRNEQF

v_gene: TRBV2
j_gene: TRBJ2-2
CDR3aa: ASSVERETTGELF

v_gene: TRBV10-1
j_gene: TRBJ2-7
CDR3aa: ASRRHTSGPTSTYEQY

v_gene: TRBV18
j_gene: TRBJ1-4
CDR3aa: ASSPPGQLPANEKLF